This T cell receptor (beta chain) was retrieved from a study of CD8+ T cells in alopecia areata. Study-wide results and caveats: Normal skin's resident alphabeta T cells are also sequenced in scalp samples.

V lost 1 base and J lost 4; bases outside the gene matches: 3. The length of the CDR3 is 15 residues. CDR1 LGHNA and CDR2 YNFKEQ come from the germline V gene. It was cDNA, reverse transcribed from extracted RNA, that served as the sequencing template. The table came from immunoSEQ multiplex PCR; TCRdb's copy has only in-frame clones and leaves some out. The table has roughly 180,000 clones, about 60% seen once. Indicated treatment: oral pan-JAK inhibitor, 5-10 mg twice daily. Samples from alopecia areata patients were lesional scalp punch biopsies and peripheral blood. In regard to this clone: The antigen remains undetermined.

Sequencing used CD4+ T cells sorted from blood, obtained at week 4, from a patient treated with tofacitinib. The V gene is TRBV4-2, the J gene TRBJ2-2; 7 nucleotides match TRBD1. The sequence was obtained from a human donor with alopecia areata. The chain's CDR3 is CASSQGGQITGELFF. The CDR3 nucleotides are TGTGCCAGCAGCCAAGGGGGACAGATCACCGGGGAGCTGTTTTTT.